Listed here are 32 T cell receptor beta chains from one sample, sequenced in a study of lymphopenia after photon versus proton radiotherapy. Clones were sequenced by immunoSEQ multiplex PCR, and TCRdb holds only the in-frame ones, with some missing. The sample lists more than 60,000 clones, approximately 86% occurring once. Sequencing was performed on peripheral blood, taken from a patient treated with photon-based radiotherapy. The receptor set was obtained from a man aged 35 to 55 with gastric cancer.

This clone appeared once. The rearrangement uses TRBV21-1 and TRBJ1-1; the table's TRBD1 call for D was not verified on the DNA. TRBV21-1 is a known pseudogene. The CDR3 covers 15 residues. CDR3 in amino acids: CASSIWAQGFTEAFF. The CDR3 region has the DNA TGTGCCAGCAGCATATGGGCACAGGGATTCACTGAAGCTTTCTTT.

The chain carries TRBV29-1 and TRBJ1-1; possibly TRBD1 for D (5 bases). CDR3 length: 13 amino acids. V was shortened by 3 bases and J by 5 bases, with 13 bases between the two germline ends. The germline CDR1 and CDR2 sequences are SQVTM and ANQGSEA. CDR3 amino acids: CSVDLGKGTEAFF. The CDR3 coding sequence is TGCAGCGTTGACTTGGGTAAGGGGACTGAAGCTTTCTTT.

This chain uses TRBV19 with TRBJ1-4, with a possible D match to TRBD1 (5 bases). The germline V and J ends were trimmed by 1 base and 7 bases, with 7 bases remaining between them. Germline-derived CDR1 and CDR2 are LNHDA and SQIVND (reference sequence). The CDR3 covers 13 residues. CDR3 protein: CASSIAGSEKLFF. The CDR3 DNA sequence: TGTGCCAGTAGTATAGCAGGGTCTGAAAAACTGTTTTTT.

The chain uses TRBV5-8 and TRBJ1-2, with D hard to call. V shed 3 bases and J shed 0 bases, with 9 bases lying between them. The length of the CDR3 is 14 residues. Germline values: CDR1 SGHTS, CDR2 YDEGEE. CDR3 sequence reads: CASSSDGPNYGYTF. The CDR3 region has the DNA TGTGCCAGCAGCTCGGACGGCCCTAACTATGGCTACACCTTC. Together with reference TRBV5-8 and TRBJ1-2, the CDR3 gives the full variable domain: EAGVTQSPTHLIKTRGQQATLRCSPISGHTSVYWYQQALGLGLQFLLWYDEGEERNRGNFPPRFSGRQFPNYSSELNVNALELEDSALYLCASSSDGPNYGYTFGSGTRLTVV.

The J gene is TRBJ2-5, the V gene TRBV4-2, with 13 bases that match TRBD2. Near its end, the DNA agrees better with TRBJ2-7, so the J call may be wrong. CDR1 is LGHNA and CDR2 is YNFKEQ in the germline V gene. This CDR3 has 18 amino acids. The CDR3 spells CASSQAGGTSGNSYEQYF. The CDR3 DNA reads TGTGCCAGCAGCCAAGCGGGGGGGACTAGCGGGAACTCCTACGAGCAGTACTTC.

The chain employs TRBV12-5 and TRBJ2-7; 11 bases fit TRBD1. V shed 4 bases, J shed 6 bases, and the junction held 5 bases outside the gene matches. The V gene's germline CDR1 is LGHNT and CDR2 FRNRAP. The CDR3 has 14 residues. For the CDR3, the DNA is TGTGCTAGTGGTTGGGGACAGGGGGAGGGCGAGCAGTACTTC. Its translation is CASGWGQGEGEQYF.

The chain joins TRBV30 to TRBJ1-2, with a possible D match to TRBD1 (5 bases). V was cut by 3 bases and J by 8 bases, with 13 bases left in between. The V gene's germline CDR1 is GTSNPN and CDR2 SVGIG (reference sequence). The CDR3 covers 12 residues. In nucleotides, the CDR3 is TGTGCCTGGAGGCCCATGCAGGGCGGCTACACCTTC. Its protein is CAWRPMQGGYTF.

V usage is TRBV6-1 and J usage is TRBJ2-3; possible D gene TRBD2, 5 bases. Per the germline V gene, CDR1 is MNHNS and CDR2 is SASEGT. Trimming took 3 bases from V and 6 from J, leaving 10 bases between them. The CDR3 length is 13 residues. The CDR3 spells CASSDPRVDTQYF. The CDR3 region has the DNA TGTGCCAGCAGTGACCCGAGGGTGGATACGCAGTATTTT.

The rearrangement uses TRBV4-1 and TRBJ1-1; unclear D gene. V was trimmed by 0 bases and J by 4 bases, leaving 15 bases between them. Germline V CDR1 and CDR2: MGHRA, YSYEKL. CDR3 size: 16 residues. The CDR3 sequence is CASSQDLGRVGTEAFF. In nucleotides, the CDR3 is TGCGCCAGCAGCCAAGATCTCGGAAGGGTGGGCACTGAAGCTTTCTTT.

V usage is TRBV7-3 and J usage is TRBJ1-2; 7 bases agree with TRBD1. The CDR3 is 13 amino acids. CDR1 and CDR2 from the germline V gene are SGHTA and FQGTGA. Trimming removed 5 bases from V and 4 bases from J; junction bases left unmatched: 4. The CDR3, as DNA: TGTGCCAGCAGCCAGGGGGTGGGCTATGGCTACACCTTC. Translation gives CASSQGVGYGYTF.

This clone has just one count. The CDR3 DNA is TGTGCCAGCAGCCGGGACAGGAGAACCGGGGAGCTGTTTTTT. Translated: CASSRDRRTGELFF. This chain connects TRBV7-2 to TRBJ2-2; 8 bases match TRBD1. CDR1 and CDR2 (germline): SGHTA, FQGNSA. The CDR3 is 14 residues long. V was pared by 5 bases and J by 5 bases, with 4 bases of the junction left unmatched.

The V call is TRBV7-9, the J call TRBJ2-1, with 9 bases that match TRBD2. CDR3 size: 15 residues. The germline V gene has CDR1 SEHNR and CDR2 FQNEAQ (reference sequence). V dropped 2 bases and J dropped 10; count of bases not matched to a gene: 9. CDR3 residues: CASSLPGGGAREQFF. The CDR3 coding sequence is TGTGCCAGCAGCTTACCCGGCGGGGGGGCTAGGGAGCAGTTCTTC.

The genes are TRBV18 and TRBJ1-2; D perhaps matches TRBD1 (5 bases). Per germline, CDR1 KGHSH and CDR2 LQKENI. The CDR3 covers 16 residues. The V gene lost 0 bases and the J gene lost 3 bases, with 14 bases spanning the gap. The CDR3 DNA follows: TGTGCCAGCTCACCACCGGTAGGGGTGGGGTACTATGGCTACACCTTC. Encoded protein: CASSPPVGVGYYGYTF.

This clone was recorded a few times. The chain combines TRBV4-1 with TRBJ1-6; D not resolved. The CDR3 is made up of 15 amino acids. From germline, CDR1 is MGHRA and CDR2 YSYEKL. V lost 1 base and J 6 bases, leaving 10 bases between the germline ends. The CDR3 sequence: CASSQGTQGNSPLHF. The CDR3 coding sequence is TGCGCCAGCAGCCAAGGTACCCAAGGTAATTCACCCCTCCACTTT.

This sequence joins TRBV7-3 and TRBJ2-1; TRBD1 is a possible D gene (6 bases). The CDR3 extends over 15 amino acids. The ends were cut back, 2 bases at V and 4 bases at J, with 12 bases in the middle. Germline-derived CDR1 and CDR2 are SGHTA and FQGTGA. The chain's CDR3 is CASSLEAQGYNEQFF. CDR3 coding DNA: TGTGCCAGCAGCTTAGAGGCACAGGGTTACAATGAGCAGTTCTTC. The full variable domain, with the rest looked up from reference TRBV7-3 and TRBJ2-1, is GAGVSQTPSNKVTEKGKYVELRCDPISGHTALYWYRQSLGQGPEFLIYFQGTGAADDSGLPNDRFFAVRPEGSVSTLKIQRTERGDSAVYLCASSLEAQGYNEQFFGPGTRLTVL.

This clone was detected only a few times. This chain links TRBV5-5 with TRBJ1-2, with D uncertain. Germline loops: CDR1 SGHKS, CDR2 YYEKEE (reference sequence). Trimming removed 4 bases at V and 4 bases at J, with 14 bases between. There are 14 residues in the CDR3. Here the CDR3 DNA reads TGTGCCAGCAGCCCTTACCCCACCCCCTATGGCTACACCTTC. This encodes CASSPYPTPYGYTF. Drawing the rest from reference TRBV5-5 and TRBJ1-2, the complete variable domain is DAGVTQSPTHLIKTRGQQVTLRCSPISGHKSVSWYQQVLGQGPQFIFQYYEKEERGRGNFPDRFSARQFPNYSSELNVNALLLGDSALYLCASSPYPTPYGYTFGSGTRLTVV.

V and J are TRBV29-1 and TRBJ2-3; D ambiguous. Trimming cost V 4 bases and J 4 bases, with 9 bases left between them. The germline V gene encodes CDR1 SQVTM and CDR2 ANQGSEA. The CDR3 is 12 amino acids. The CDR3 DNA reads as TGCAGCGTTGTTTGGGCTGCAGATACGCAGTATTTT. This sequence encodes CSVVWAADTQYF.

In its sample, this clone was seen once. The gene calls are TRBV5-5 and TRBJ1-2; D unclear. Trimming removed 1 base at V and 4 bases at J, with 11 bases between. Germline V lookup: CDR1 SGHKS, CDR2 YYEKEE (reference sequence). The length of the CDR3 is 14 residues. As DNA, the CDR3 is TGTGCCAGCAGCTTGTGGGAGTCAGGCTATGGCTACACCTTC. It translates to CASSLWESGYGYTF.

The chain has TRBV14 and TRBJ2-3; TRBD2 matches at 9 bases. The CDR3 is 17 amino acids. Trimming cost V 1 base and J 5 bases; bases outside gene matches: 10. CDR1 is SGHDN, CDR2 FVKESK, per germline. The CDR3 loop is CASSQGLAGFQGDTQYF. CDR3 coding DNA: TGTGCCAGCAGCCAAGGGCTAGCGGGGTTCCAGGGAGATACGCAGTATTTT.

The chain couples TRBV9 to TRBJ2-3; D uncertain. CDR1 and CDR2 (germline): SGDLS, YYNGEE. V was clipped by 4 bases and J by 3 bases, with 6 bases between them. The CDR3 consists of 12 residues. CDR3 in DNA: TGTGCCAGCAGCCCTATGACAGATACGCAGTATTTT. Protein: CASSPMTDTQYF.

On this clone: This sample includes further DNA sequences coding for the same CDR3. This rearrangement joins TRBV4-1 to TRBJ1-2; D gene uncertain. The germline gives CDR1 MGHRA, CDR2 YSYEKL. The CDR3 is 15 residues long. V was cut by 1 base and J by 2 bases, with 11 bases left in between. The CDR3: CASSQAPGENYGYTF. The CDR3 nucleotides are TGCGCCAGCAGCCAAGCCCCAGGAGAGAACTATGGCTACACCTTC.

J is TRBJ1-4 and V is TRBV2; no definite D call. The CDR3 length is 13 residues. Germline CDR1 is SNHLY and CDR2 is FYNNEI. V shed 5 bases and J shed 5 bases, with 9 bases lying between them. This CDR3 reads CASSRTANEKLFF. The CDR3 coding sequence is TGTGCCAGCAGTCGGACCGCGAATGAAAAACTGTTTTTT.

The genes are TRBV7-8 and TRBJ2-2; no reliable D call. Germline assignment: CDR1 SGHVS and CDR2 FQNEAQ. The CDR3 has 16 amino acids. V was clipped by 1 base and J by 6 bases, with 15 bases between them. The CDR3 region has the DNA TGTGCCAGCAGCTTAGGTCCGCCCTTTTTGGCCGGGGAGCTGTTTTTT. Its protein is CASSLGPPFLAGELFF.

The genes are TRBV9 and TRBJ1-6; no firm D call. The germline V and J ends were trimmed by 0 bases and 7 bases, with 17 bases remaining between them. Per germline, CDR1 SGDLS and CDR2 YYNGEE. This CDR3 spans 17 amino acids. As DNA, the CDR3 is TGTGCCAGCAGCGTAGGTCGGGTGCGGTCCTCAAATTCACCCCTCCACTTT. Translating gives CASSVGRVRSSNSPLHF.

The chain recombines TRBV6-4 with TRBJ1-1; 9 nucleotides line up with TRBD1. CDR1 is MRHNA, CDR2 SNTAGT, per germline. CDR3 length: 14 residues. The V segment lost 5 bases and the J segment 7 bases; nucleotides outside the gene matches: 8. The CDR3 DNA is TGTGCCAGCAGTAGTTCCCCGGGACAGGGTGAAGCTTTCTTT. This codes for CASSSSPGQGEAFF.

The genes are TRBV5-8 and TRBJ1-1; 9 nucleotides line up with TRBD1. J gave up 1 base and V 2 bases, and 3 bases lay outside the gene matches. The germline V gene has CDR1 SGHTS and CDR2 YDEGEE. The CDR3 contains 15 residues. The CDR3 DNA follows: TGTGCCAGCAGCTTTCGGACAGGGGCGAACACTGAAGCTTTCTTT. Its protein is CASSFRTGANTEAFF.

This rearrangement joins TRBV5-1 to TRBJ1-1; D is unclear. Germline CDR1 is SGHRS and CDR2 is YFSETQ. V lost 0 bases, J lost 3 bases, and 6 bases lay in between. CDR3 length equals 13 residues. DNA for the CDR3: TGCGCCAGCAGCTTGGGACGTGACACTGAAGCTTTCTTT. Amino acid sequence: CASSLGRDTEAFF. The entire variable domain, with the rest obtained from reference TRBV5-1 and TRBJ1-1, is as follows: KAGVTQTPRYLIKTRGQQVTLSCSPISGHRSVSWYQQTPGQGLQFLFEYFSETQRNKGNFPGRFSGRQFSNSRSEMNVSTLELGDSALYLCASSLGRDTEAFFGQGTRLTVV.

This clone was found a few times. The genes are TRBV6-4 and TRBJ1-2; no clear D gene. Deletions cut 5 bases from V and 7 bases from J, with 8 bases between. Germline V gives CDR1 MRHNA, CDR2 SNTAGT. The CDR3 runs 11 residues. The DNA of the CDR3 is TGTGCCAGCAGTACTGCGGGTGGCTACACCTTC. It yields the protein CASSTAGGYTF.

This chain connects TRBV4-2 to TRBJ1-5, with D tentatively TRBD1 (5 bases). Germline CDR1 LGHNA, CDR2 YNFKEQ. There are 15 residues in the CDR3. Trimming took 1 base from V and 4 from J, leaving 11 bases between them. The CDR3 region is CASSQVWAGNQPQHF. The CDR3 region has the DNA TGTGCCAGCAGCCAAGTGTGGGCAGGGAATCAGCCCCAGCATTTT.

This clone has only one observation. The CDR3 loop is CASREMTGDTQYF. CDR3 coding DNA: TGTGCCAGCAGAGAAATGACGGGAGATACGCAGTATTTT. The V gene is TRBV6-5, the J gene TRBJ2-3; D not resolved. CDR1 is MNHEY and CDR2 is SVGAGI in the germline V gene. This CDR3 is built from 13 residues. The V end lost 6 bases, the J end lost 5 bases, and 12 bases lay between the germline ends.

This clone was picked up a small number of times. V usage is TRBV7-2 and J usage is TRBJ1-2, with D maybe TRBD1 (6 bases). V was shortened by 1 base and J by 13 bases, with 10 bases between the two germline ends. CDR3 length equals 11 residues. Germline loops: CDR1 SGHTA, CDR2 FQGNSA. CDR3 bases: TGTGCCAGCAGCTTAGACAGGGTGGGCACCTTC. The encoded protein is CASSLDRVGTF.

This sequence joins TRBV25-1 and TRBJ1-1; 8 nucleotides line up with TRBD1. The length of the CDR3 is 15 residues. Germline CDR1 MGHDK, CDR2 SYGVNS. Trimming cost V 5 bases and J 1 base; bases outside gene matches: 6. The CDR3 reads CASSSTGTGNTEAFF. The CDR3, as DNA: TGTGCCAGCAGTTCCACCGGGACAGGGAACACTGAAGCTTTCTTT.